These 17 T cell receptor beta chains were sequenced from one sample in a study of blood T cell repertoires in COVID-19. The repertoire was sequenced with immunoSEQ multiplex PCR; TCRdb's copy has only in-frame clones and lacks some. The sample has 120,000 or so clones, roughly 90% seen once. Material: peripheral blood. The origin of the receptors is a man aged 50-59 years with acute or convalescent COVID-19.

The chain combines TRBV9 with TRBJ1-1; no clear D. With 4 bases removed from V and 6 bases from J, the gap between germline ends came to 10 bases. Germline-derived CDR1 and CDR2 are SGDLS and YYNGEE. The CDR3 totals 12 residues. CDR3 region: CASSPRRAEAFF. DNA of the CDR3: TGTGCCAGCAGCCCGCGCCGGGCTGAAGCTTTCTTT. Using reference TRBV9 and TRBJ1-1 for the parts outside the CDR3, the full variable domain is DSGVTQTPKHLITATGQRVTLRCSPRSGDLSVYWYQQSLDQGLQFLIQYYNGEERAKGNILERFSAQQFPDLHSELNLSSLELGDSALYFCASSPRRAEAFFGQGTRLTVV.

This clone was seen only once. This chain joins TRBV12-3 or TRBV12-4 and TRBJ1-3, with no clear D. V lost 3 bases and J lost 3, with 6 bases in between. This CDR3 has 13 amino acids. CDR3: CASSLRVGNTIYF. The CDR3 DNA sequence: TGTGCCAGCAGTTTGAGGGTTGGAAACACCATATATTTT.

Written as DNA, the CDR3 is TGTGCCAGCAGCCAAGTATCAGGAAGCAATCAGCCCCAGCATTTT. Amino acids: CASSQVSGSNQPQHF. V gene TRBV4-2 combines with J gene TRBJ1-5; D is undetermined. Deletions cut 1 base from V and 1 base from J, with 8 bases between. Germline lookup yields CDR1 LGHNA and CDR2 YNFKEQ. This CDR3 has 15 amino acids.

The chain recombines TRBV9 with TRBJ2-2; D perhaps matches TRBD2 (5 bases). Per germline, CDR1 SGDLS and CDR2 YYNGEE. Trimming left V 0 bases short and J 7 bases short, with 19 bases between. CDR3 size: 17 residues. The CDR3 coding sequence is TGTGCCAGCAGCGTAGGGGTCGGAAGCGCCCGGGACGGGGAGCTGTTTTTT. Its translation: CASSVGVGSARDGELFF.

This chain joins TRBV30 and TRBJ1-5; the match to TRBD1 covers 7 bases. Trimming at V came to 3 bases and at J to 4 bases, leaving 6 bases not matched to a gene. Germline V CDR1 and CDR2: GTSNPN, SVGIG (reference sequence). This CDR3 comprises 14 residues. CDR3 coding DNA: TGTGCCTGGAGGGGTCGACAGGGTAATCAGCCCCAGCATTTT. Its translation is CAWRGRQGNQPQHF.

This clone was picked up one time. CDR3 nucleotides: TGTGCCAGCAGCTTGGGAACAGGGTTGGCTGAAGCTTTCTTT. This gives the protein CASSLGTGLAEAFF. The V and J genes are TRBV4-2 and TRBJ1-1; the D gene is possibly TRBD1 (6 bases). The V end was cut by 5 bases, the J end by 6 bases, with 16 bases between. Germline CDR1 and CDR2: LGHNA and YNFKEQ. The CDR3 length is 14 residues.

V usage is TRBV19 and J usage is TRBJ2-7; D perhaps matches TRBD2 (5 bases). CDR3 length: 16 residues. Germline CDR1 is LNHDA and CDR2 is SQIVND (reference sequence). The V and J ends lost 6 bases and 0 bases respectively, with 18 bases between them. In DNA form, the CDR3 reads TGTGCCAGTAGCCGACGGTCCGGGGAAAGCTCCTACGAGCAGTACTTC. Protein product: CASSRRSGESSYEQYF.

The chain carries TRBV7-2 and TRBJ2-7; 10 bases are shared with TRBD1. Germline values: CDR1 SGHTA, CDR2 FQGNSA. This CDR3 has 15 residues. Germline trimming cut 3 bases from V and 3 bases from J; bases unmatched to any gene: 5. Here the CDR3 reads CASSFRQGASYEQYF. The CDR3 coding sequence is TGTGCCAGCAGCTTTAGACAGGGGGCCAGCTACGAGCAGTACTTC.

V and J are TRBV4-3 and TRBJ2-3, with D unresolved. This CDR3 is built from 13 residues. Germline loops: CDR1 LGHNA, CDR2 YSLEER. Trimming shortened V by 3 bases and J by 1 base, and 5 bases separated the two germline ends. The CDR3 DNA reads TGCGCCAGCAGCCAGCAGGGCACAGATACGCAGTATTTT. The encoded protein is CASSQQGTDTQYF.

The chain is built from TRBV10-3 and TRBJ1-2; D remains unclear. CDR3 length equals 14 residues. V was cut by 11 bases and J by 5 bases, with 21 bases left in between. Germline V gene sequence: CDR1 ENHRY, CDR2 SYGVKD. The CDR3 DNA reads as TGTGCCTTAAGGCTGGGGTCGGGATCATATGGCTACACCTTC. As protein: CALRLGSGSYGYTF.

The V and J genes are TRBV9 and TRBJ1-1; D remains unclear. Germline CDR1 SGDLS, CDR2 YYNGEE. The CDR3 is made up of 14 amino acids. Trimming took off 4 bases at V and 1 base at J, with 11 bases between the two ends. The CDR3 reads CASSPHQSNTEAFF. The CDR3 DNA is TGTGCCAGCAGCCCCCATCAATCGAACACTGAAGCTTTCTTT.

The chain uses TRBV2 and TRBJ1-4, with 7 nucleotides matching TRBD1. The CDR3 is 15 residues long. CDR1 and CDR2 (germline): SNHLY, FYNNEI. Trimming cost V 2 bases and J 10 bases; bases outside gene matches: 10. The CDR3 DNA is TGTGCCAGCAGTGAACAAGGACAGGACGTTGGAAAACTGTTTTTT. Protein sequence: CASSEQGQDVGKLFF. The full variable domain, in which reference TRBV2 and TRBJ1-4 provide the parts outside the CDR3, is EPEVTQTPSHQVTQMGQEVILRCVPISNHLYFYWYRQILGQKVEFLVSFYNNEISEKSEIFDDQFSVERPDGSNFTLKIRSTKLEDSAMYFCASSEQGQDVGKLFFGSGTQLSVL.

The chain joins TRBV7-9 to TRBJ2-7, with TRBD2 as a possible D gene (6 bases). Trimming stripped 5 bases from V and 4 bases from J, with 12 bases between. Looked up from germline, CDR1 is SEHNR and CDR2 is FQNEAQ (reference sequence). The CDR3 runs 13 residues. CDR3 DNA: TGTGCCAGCAGCCCAGGACTAACTTACGAGCAGTACTTC. The encoded protein is CASSPGLTYEQYF. The complete variable domain, with remaining parts taken from reference TRBV7-9 and TRBJ2-7, reads DTGVSQNPRHKITKRGQNVTFRCDPISEHNRLYWYRQTLGQGPEFLTYFQNEAQLEKSRLLSDRFSAERPKGSFSTLEIQRTEQGDSAMYLCASSPGLTYEQYFGPGTRLTVT.

This clone was counted only a few times. The V and J genes are TRBV2 and TRBJ1-1; D may be TRBD1 (5 bases). Trimming cost V 1 base and J 5 bases, with 11 bases left between them. CDR1 and CDR2 (germline): SNHLY, FYNNEI. The CDR3 length is 14 residues. The chain's CDR3 is CASSEEAGRTEAFF. CDR3 nucleotides: TGTGCCAGCAGTGAAGAGGCAGGGAGGACTGAAGCTTTCTTT.

The chain is built from TRBV6-5 and TRBJ1-1; D may be TRBD1 (5 bases). This CDR3 is 13 amino acids long. V lost 6 bases and J 4 bases, leaving 12 bases between the germline ends. Looked up from germline, CDR1 is MNHEY and CDR2 is SVGAGI. The CDR3: CASRPWGGTEAFF. CDR3 bases: TGTGCCAGCAGACCTTGGGGGGGCACTGAAGCTTTCTTT.

There are a few counts of this clone. This chain connects TRBV6-6 to TRBJ2-7; unclear D gene. V shed 2 bases and J shed 4 bases, with 9 bases lying between them. Germline values: CDR1 MNHNY, CDR2 SVGAGI (reference sequence). This CDR3 has 13 amino acids. CDR3 nucleotides: TGTGCCAGCAGTTACGGCCTGGAGTACGAGCAGTACTTC. This gives the protein CASSYGLEYEQYF.

V usage is TRBV12-3 or TRBV12-4 and J usage is TRBJ2-7; maybe TRBD2 (6 bases). The CDR3 totals 13 residues. The germline V and J ends were trimmed by 6 bases and 6 bases, with 15 bases remaining between them. For the CDR3, the DNA is TGTGCCAGCAGATTATCGGGACTCCGCGAGCAGTACTTC. It yields the protein CASRLSGLREQYF.